Listed below are T cell receptor beta chains from one sample, sequenced in a study of blood T cell repertoires in COVID-19. TCRdb's table, derived via immunoSEQ multiplex PCR, lists solely in-frame clones and lacks some. The sample shows more than 200,000 clones, 75% to 85% of them seen only once. The sequencing sample was made of PBMCs or T cells enriched from blood (not recorded which). These receptors were obtained from a man aged 30 to 39 with acute COVID-19. The CDR3 runs from the conserved cysteine through the conserved F or W. The order of the fields is V gene, CDR3 length, J gene, clone size, D gene, CDR3 DNA, CDR3 protein. The D gene is left open where the match is weak. Size is omitted from some rows. Given values are once, few, many or a class for expanded clones.

v_call: TRBV6-5
cdr3_length: 14
j_call: TRBJ1-2
clone_size: NA
d_call: NA
cdr3_nt: TGTGCCAGCAGTTACTCGCGGGCTAACTATGGCTACACCTTC
cdr3_aa: CASSYSRANYGYTF

v_call: TRBV12-5
cdr3_length: 13
j_call: TRBJ2-1
clone_size: NA
d_call: NA
cdr3_nt: TGTGCTAGTGGTTTGGAGGGGTACAATGAGCAGTTCTTC
cdr3_aa: CASGLEGYNEQFF

v_call: TRBV18
cdr3_length: 18
j_call: TRBJ1-5
clone_size: NA
d_call: NA
cdr3_nt: TGTGCCAGCTCACCACCGGTACCCAGGGGAAGGGGCAATCAGCCCCAGCATTTT
cdr3_aa: CASSPPVPRGRGNQPQHF

v_call: TRBV18
cdr3_length: 14
j_call: TRBJ1-5
clone_size: NA
d_call: TRBD1
cdr3_nt: TGTGCCAGCTCACCAAACAGGGGGCAAGAGCCCCAGCATTTT
cdr3_aa: CASSPNRGQEPQHF

v_call: TRBV5-1
cdr3_length: 16
j_call: TRBJ2-6
clone_size: NA
d_call: NA
cdr3_nt: TGCGCCAGCAGCTTGCGCAGGGGGGCAGGGGCCAACGTCCTGACTTTC
cdr3_aa: CASSLRRGAGANVLTF

v_call: TRBV30
cdr3_length: 13
j_call: TRBJ1-6
clone_size: NA
d_call: NA
cdr3_nt: TGTGCCTGGAGTCCAGGGAACTATTCACCCCTCCACTTT
cdr3_aa: CAWSPGNYSPLHF

v_call: TRBV29-1
cdr3_length: 14
j_call: TRBJ1-1
clone_size: few
d_call: NA
cdr3_nt: TGCAGCGTCGTTGATATGGGGGGTTGGACTGAAGCTTTCTTT
cdr3_aa: CSVVDMGGWTEAFF

v_call: TRBV5-4
cdr3_length: 16
j_call: TRBJ2-1
clone_size: NA
d_call: TRBD1
cdr3_nt: TGTGCCAGCAATCCCGGGACAGGGAACTCCTACAATGAGCAGTTCTTC
cdr3_aa: CASNPGTGNSYNEQFF

v_call: TRBV7-9
cdr3_length: 15
j_call: TRBJ2-1
clone_size: NA
d_call: TRBD1
cdr3_nt: TGTGCCAGCAGCTCCGGGACAGGGATTGTCAATGAGCAGTTCTTC
cdr3_aa: CASSSGTGIVNEQFF

v_call: TRBV3-1/TRBV3-2
cdr3_length: 14
j_call: TRBJ1-2
clone_size: NA
d_call: NA
cdr3_nt: TGTGCCAGCAGCCGGGCCGAAGCTAACTATGGCTACACCTTC
cdr3_aa: CASSRAEANYGYTF

v_call: TRBV2
cdr3_length: 14
j_call: TRBJ2-3
clone_size: NA
d_call: TRBD1
cdr3_nt: TGTGCCAGCAGTTTGGGACAGGTTACAGATACGCAGTATTTT
cdr3_aa: CASSLGQVTDTQYF

v_call: TRBV5-1
cdr3_length: 13
j_call: TRBJ1-4
clone_size: NA
d_call: TRBD1
cdr3_nt: TGCGCCAGCACCGGACAGGGTAATGAAAAACTGTTTTTT
cdr3_aa: CASTGQGNEKLFF

v_call: TRBV6-1
cdr3_length: 15
j_call: TRBJ1-5
clone_size: few
d_call: NA
cdr3_nt: TGTGCCAGCAGTGAAGCGCGCGGGGCGAGCCAGCCCCAGCATTTT
cdr3_aa: CASSEARGASQPQHF

v_call: TRBV19
cdr3_length: 14
j_call: TRBJ1-5
clone_size: NA
d_call: TRBD1
cdr3_nt: TGTGCCAGTAGTACAGGGACAGACAATCAGCCCCAGCATTTT
cdr3_aa: CASSTGTDNQPQHF

v_call: TRBV29-1
cdr3_length: 13
j_call: TRBJ2-7
clone_size: NA
d_call: TRBD2
cdr3_nt: TGCAGCGCAACGGGACTAGCGGGGAACGAGCAGTACTTC
cdr3_aa: CSATGLAGNEQYF

v_call: TRBV6-5
cdr3_length: 14
j_call: TRBJ2-7
clone_size: once
d_call: TRBD2
cdr3_nt: TGTGCCAGCAGTCAATGGGGGACTAGCTACGAGCAGTACTTC
cdr3_aa: CASSQWGTSYEQYF

v_call: TRBV10-3
cdr3_length: 13
j_call: TRBJ2-7
clone_size: NA
d_call: TRBD1
cdr3_nt: TGTGCCATCAGTGAGTCGACAGGGGCCGAGCAGTACTTC
cdr3_aa: CAISESTGAEQYF

v_call: TRBV27
cdr3_length: 15
j_call: TRBJ2-1
clone_size: NA
d_call: TRBD2
cdr3_nt: TGTGCCAGCAGTTCCAAAGGGACTAGTAAGGATGAGCAGTTCTTC
cdr3_aa: CASSSKGTSKDEQFF

v_call: TRBV20-1
cdr3_length: 11
j_call: TRBJ2-5
clone_size: NA
d_call: NA
cdr3_nt: TGCAGTGCTAGACCTCAAGAGACCCAGTACTTC
cdr3_aa: CSARPQETQYF

v_call: TRBV27
cdr3_length: 13
j_call: TRBJ1-3
clone_size: NA
d_call: NA
cdr3_nt: TGTGCCAGCAGGGAGTTGTCTGGAAACACCATATATTTT
cdr3_aa: CASRELSGNTIYF

v_call: TRBV5-4
cdr3_length: 17
j_call: TRBJ2-3
clone_size: NA
d_call: NA
cdr3_nt: TGTGCCAGCAGCTCCAAAAACGGGGGACCGGGCACAGATACGCAGTATTTT
cdr3_aa: CASSSKNGGPGTDTQYF

v_call: TRBV27
cdr3_length: 16
j_call: TRBJ1-5
clone_size: NA
d_call: NA
cdr3_nt: TGTGCCAGCAGCCCAGGGGTTTGGGGGAGCAATCAGCCCCAGCATTTT
cdr3_aa: CASSPGVWGSNQPQHF

v_call: TRBV12-5
cdr3_length: 13
j_call: TRBJ1-5
clone_size: NA
d_call: NA
cdr3_nt: TGTGCTAGTGGTCCAGGGGGCAATCAGCCCCAGCATTTT
cdr3_aa: CASGPGGNQPQHF

v_call: TRBV29-1
cdr3_length: 15
j_call: TRBJ1-5
clone_size: NA
d_call: TRBD1
cdr3_nt: TGCAGCGCCGCGCTCGGACAGGGCCCGAATCAGCCCCAGCATTTT
cdr3_aa: CSAALGQGPNQPQHF

v_call: TRBV13
cdr3_length: 14
j_call: TRBJ2-3
clone_size: NA
d_call: NA
cdr3_nt: TGTGCCAGCAGGCGCAGGGGACCGGCGGATACGCAGTATTTT
cdr3_aa: CASRRRGPADTQYF

v_call: TRBV12-5
cdr3_length: 12
j_call: TRBJ1-1
clone_size: NA
d_call: NA
cdr3_nt: TGTGCTAGTGGGGACAGTTCCTCTGAAGCTTTCTTT
cdr3_aa: CASGDSSSEAFF

v_call: TRBV23-1
cdr3_length: 19
j_call: TRBJ2-5
clone_size: NA
d_call: TRBD1
cdr3_nt: TGCGCCAGCAGTCAACCGCCGGGACAGGGGCTAAGGACTAGGGTGACCCAGTACTTC
cdr3_aa: CASSQPPGQGLRTRVTQYF

v_call: TRBV6-1
cdr3_length: 13
j_call: TRBJ1-5
clone_size: few
d_call: NA
cdr3_nt: TGTGCCAGCAGTGAACAGGCTGGTCAGCCCCAGCATTTT
cdr3_aa: CASSEQAGQPQHF

v_call: TRBV6-5
cdr3_length: 12
j_call: TRBJ1-1
clone_size: NA
d_call: NA
cdr3_nt: TGTGCCAGCAGTCCGTCGCAGGCTGAAGCTTTCTTT
cdr3_aa: CASSPSQAEAFF

v_call: TRBV4-2
cdr3_length: 16
j_call: TRBJ2-1
clone_size: few
d_call: NA
cdr3_nt: TGTGCCAGCAGCCAAGTATCGGCGGGGGCTTACAATGAGCAGTTCTTC
cdr3_aa: CASSQVSAGAYNEQFF

v_call: TRBV9
cdr3_length: 16
j_call: TRBJ1-2
clone_size: NA
d_call: TRBD1
cdr3_nt: TGTGCCAGCAGCCTCGACAGGGGGCTTTCTAACTATGGCTACACCTTC
cdr3_aa: CASSLDRGLSNYGYTF

v_call: TRBV5-1
cdr3_length: 11
j_call: TRBJ2-1
clone_size: NA
d_call: TRBD2
cdr3_nt: TGCGCCAGCAGGTTTAGCGGGGAGCAGTTCTTC
cdr3_aa: CASRFSGEQFF

v_call: TRBV27
cdr3_length: 13
j_call: TRBJ1-1
clone_size: NA
d_call: NA
cdr3_nt: TGTGCCAGCAGTGTTATAGCGGCCACTGAAGCTTTCTTT
cdr3_aa: CASSVIAATEAFF

v_call: TRBV25-1
cdr3_length: 14
j_call: TRBJ1-2
clone_size: once
d_call: NA
cdr3_nt: TGTGCCAGCAGTGAAGAGACAGACTACTATGGCTACACCTTC
cdr3_aa: CASSEETDYYGYTF

v_call: TRBV12-3/TRBV12-4
cdr3_length: 13
j_call: TRBJ1-4
clone_size: NA
d_call: NA
cdr3_nt: TGTGCCAGCAGTTCAGGTGTCTTTGAAAAACTGTTTTTT
cdr3_aa: CASSSGVFEKLFF

v_call: TRBV7-2
cdr3_length: 12
j_call: TRBJ1-2
clone_size: NA
d_call: NA
cdr3_nt: TGTGCCAGCAGCCGCAGGCAGGATGGCTACACCTTC
cdr3_aa: CASSRRQDGYTF

v_call: TRBV7-2
cdr3_length: 15
j_call: TRBJ2-7
clone_size: NA
d_call: TRBD1
cdr3_nt: TGTGCCAGCAGCTCGTCAGGGGGACAGTCATACGAGCAGTACTTC
cdr3_aa: CASSSSGGQSYEQYF

v_call: TRBV2
cdr3_length: 13
j_call: TRBJ1-5
clone_size: once
d_call: NA
cdr3_nt: TGTGCCAGCAGTGATAAGGGGAATCAGCCCCAGCATTTT
cdr3_aa: CASSDKGNQPQHF

v_call: TRBV19
cdr3_length: 14
j_call: TRBJ2-5
clone_size: NA
d_call: TRBD1
cdr3_nt: TGTGCCAGTAGTCCTCGACAGGGGGGAGAGACCCAGTACTTC
cdr3_aa: CASSPRQGGETQYF

v_call: TRBV11-2
cdr3_length: 13
j_call: TRBJ2-5
clone_size: NA
d_call: NA
cdr3_nt: TGTGCCAGCAGCTTTGGGGCGCCAGAGACCCAGTACTTC
cdr3_aa: CASSFGAPETQYF

v_call: TRBV11-2
cdr3_length: 15
j_call: TRBJ2-7
clone_size: once
d_call: TRBD1
cdr3_nt: TGTGCCAGCAGCGCCACAGGGGTGTACACCTACGAGCAGTACTTC
cdr3_aa: CASSATGVYTYEQYF

v_call: TRBV28
cdr3_length: 13
j_call: TRBJ1-2
clone_size: NA
d_call: TRBD1
cdr3_nt: TGTGCCAGCAGTCCTACAGGGGGCAGAGGCTACACCTTC
cdr3_aa: CASSPTGGRGYTF

v_call: TRBV2
cdr3_length: 14
j_call: TRBJ1-2
clone_size: few
d_call: TRBD1
cdr3_nt: TGTGCCAGCAGCGGACAGGGAGGGGCCTATGGCTACACCTTC
cdr3_aa: CASSGQGGAYGYTF

v_call: TRBV7-2
cdr3_length: 16
j_call: TRBJ1-2
clone_size: NA
d_call: TRBD1
cdr3_nt: TGTGCCAGCAGCTTAGCCTCGGGACAGAGGATCTATGGCTACACCTTC
cdr3_aa: CASSLASGQRIYGYTF

v_call: TRBV19
cdr3_length: 14
j_call: TRBJ1-1
clone_size: NA
d_call: TRBD1
cdr3_nt: TGTGCCAGTGCTGGACAGGGGGTACGCACTGAAGCTTTCTTT
cdr3_aa: CASAGQGVRTEAFF

v_call: TRBV19
cdr3_length: 13
j_call: TRBJ1-2
clone_size: NA
d_call: NA
cdr3_nt: TGTGCCAGTAGTATCCGCTCATACGGGGGCTACACCTTC
cdr3_aa: CASSIRSYGGYTF

v_call: TRBV3-1/TRBV3-2
cdr3_length: 17
j_call: TRBJ2-5
clone_size: once
d_call: TRBD2
cdr3_nt: TGTGCCAGCAGCCATACCGGGACTAGTTTCAACCAAGAGACCCAGTACTTC
cdr3_aa: CASSHTGTSFNQETQYF

v_call: TRBV27
cdr3_length: 15
j_call: TRBJ1-3
clone_size: few
d_call: NA
cdr3_nt: TGTGCCAGCAGCCCAACCGGGGGATCTGGAAACACCATATATTTT
cdr3_aa: CASSPTGGSGNTIYF

v_call: TRBV5-5
cdr3_length: 14
j_call: TRBJ2-2
clone_size: NA
d_call: NA
cdr3_nt: TGTGCCAGCAGCTTTTTCTCGGACACCGGGGAGCTGTTTTTT
cdr3_aa: CASSFFSDTGELFF

v_call: TRBV21-1
cdr3_length: 14
j_call: TRBJ2-7
clone_size: few
d_call: NA
cdr3_nt: TGTGCCAGCAGCGCGGGCGAAGTCTACTACGAGCAGTACTTC
cdr3_aa: CASSAGEVYYEQYF

v_call: TRBV19
cdr3_length: 11
j_call: TRBJ1-3
clone_size: few
d_call: NA
cdr3_nt: TGTGCTACAGGGTACCGAAACACCATATATTTT
cdr3_aa: CATGYRNTIYF